Following are 19 T cell receptor beta chains from one sample sequenced in a study of T cells after yellow fever vaccination. MiXCR, applied by TCRdb to the 5' RACE reads, yields one record per CDR3 protein. This table holds 310,000 or so distinct CDR3 sequences, around 6.8% found once. This specimen consisted of PBMCs, obtained roughly 47 days after the first yellow fever vaccination. These receptors all come from a man aged 18-30 years who received the YFV17D yellow fever vaccine.

The chain employs TRBV12-3 or TRBV12-4 and TRBJ1-5; D gene uncertain. CDR3 size: 15 residues. The ends were cut back, 6 bases at V and 3 bases at J, with 15 bases in the middle. In nucleotides, the CDR3 is TGTGCCAGCAGCCTTCAAAGAAGGGCCAATCAGCCCCAGCATTTT. Its protein is CASSLQRRANQPQHF.

This clonotype was found a few times. The J gene is TRBJ2-3, the V gene TRBV29-1, with no clear D. CDR3 length equals 13 residues. With 0 bases removed from V and 4 bases from J, the gap between germline ends came to 8 bases. Germline V CDR1 and CDR2: SQVTM, ANQGSEA. CDR3 sequence: CSVEEEPPDTQYF. For the CDR3, the DNA is TGCAGCGTTGAAGAGGAGCCTCCAGATACGCAGTATTTT.

This clonotype has just a few counts. The rearrangement uses TRBV28 and TRBJ2-2, with a tentative D call TRBD1 (5 bases). Germline V gene data show CDR1 as MDHEN and CDR2 as SYDVKM. Deletions cut 2 bases from V and 4 bases from J, with 11 bases between. This CDR3 is built from 15 residues. CDR3 bases: TGTGCCAGCAGTTTAGAAAGACAGTCCACCGGGGAGCTGTTTTTT. It yields the protein CASSLERQSTGELFF.

A remark on this clonotype: This could be a read error, since a much larger clone is one nucleotide away. The chain links TRBV7-2 to TRBJ1-2, with a possible D match to TRBD1 (5 bases). CDR1 is SGHTA, CDR2 FQGNSA, per germline. The CDR3 loop spans 14 amino acids. CDR3 in DNA: TGTTCCAGCAGCTTAGAGGACACCATCTATGGCTACACCTTC. Encoded protein: CSSSLEDTIYGYTF. The whole variable domain, filled in from reference TRBV7-2 and TRBJ1-2, reads GAGVSQSPSNKVTEKGKDVELRCDPISGHTALYWYRQSLGQGLEFLIYFQGNSAPDKSGLPSDRFSAERTGGSVSTLTIQRTQQEDSAVYLCSSSLEDTIYGYTFGSGTRLTVV.

The chain combines TRBV7-9 with TRBJ2-1; possible D gene TRBD2, 6 bases. Germline assignment: CDR1 SEHNR and CDR2 FQNEAQ (reference sequence). Trimming pared 4 bases from V and 7 bases from J, leaving 20 bases between. CDR3 length: 16 amino acids. CDR3 in DNA: TGTGCCAGCAGCTCAATCGAACCGGGAGCAAAGAATGAGCAGTTCTTC. Its translation: CASSSIEPGAKNEQFF. Drawing the rest from reference TRBV7-9 and TRBJ2-1, the complete variable domain is DTGVSQNPRHKITKRGQNVTFRCDPISEHNRLYWYRQTLGQGPEFLTYFQNEAQLEKSRLLSDRFSAERPKGSFSTLEIQRTEQGDSAMYLCASSSIEPGAKNEQFFGPGTRLTVL.

This clonotype appeared a few times. The V gene is TRBV28, the J gene TRBJ1-4; D remains unclear. The CDR3 runs 14 residues. CDR1 MDHEN and CDR2 SYDVKM come from the germline V gene. The V and J ends lost 8 bases and 0 bases respectively, with 10 bases between them. The CDR3 DNA reads as TGTGCCAGCTCATCCCTCCCAACTAATGAAAAACTGTTTTTT. Its translation is CASSSLPTNEKLFF.

CDR3 protein: CATSRGGRGGPIQETQYF. The CDR3 bases are TGTGCCACCAGCAGAGGGGGCCGTGGGGGGCCAATCCAAGAGACCCAGTACTTC. The chain recombines TRBV15 with TRBJ2-5; tentatively, D is TRBD1 or TRBD2 (6 bases each). Trimming stripped 1 base from V and 1 base from J, with 19 bases between. Germline V gene sequence: CDR1 LNHNV, CDR2 YYDKDF (reference sequence). The CDR3 is 18 amino acids.

This clonotype has more than one count but fewer than ten. The genes are TRBV7-2 and TRBJ2-5; D uncertain. The CDR3 contains 16 residues. V shed 4 bases and J shed 2 bases, with 17 bases lying between them. Germline values: CDR1 SGHTA, CDR2 FQGNSA. CDR3 in amino acids: CASSSQDGWPQETQYF. Written as DNA, the CDR3 is TGTGCCAGCAGCTCACAAGACGGCTGGCCGCAAGAGACCCAGTACTTC.

This clonotype was found many times. The rearrangement links TRBV6-5 to TRBJ1-1; D possibly corresponds to TRBD1 (6 bases). The CDR3 sequence is 15 residues long. The germline V gene has CDR1 MNHEY and CDR2 SVGAGI. Trimming pared 0 bases from V and 5 bases from J, leaving 13 bases between. The CDR3 reads CASSYSPGARTEAFF. The CDR3 bases are TGTGCCAGCAGTTACTCCCCGGGGGCGAGGACTGAAGCTTTCTTT.

Only a few counts were recorded for this clonotype. The chain recombines TRBV27 with TRBJ2-3; the D is unclear. Germline-derived CDR1 and CDR2 are MNHEY and SMNVEV (reference sequence). The CDR3 runs 12 residues. V was trimmed by 5 bases and J by 4 bases, leaving 7 bases between them. In nucleotides, the CDR3 is TGTGCCAGCAGTCCCCGTCCAGATACGCAGTATTTT. Translated, it gives CASSPRPDTQYF.

This clonotype was counted ten times or more. The rearrangement links TRBV7-9 to TRBJ2-7; D is unclear. This CDR3 comprises 14 residues. V was cut by 4 bases and J by 3 bases, with 13 bases left in between. CDR1 SEHNR and CDR2 FQNEAQ come from the germline V gene (reference sequence). The CDR3 region is CASSSSRQDYEQYV. The CDR3 DNA reads TGTGCCAGCAGCTCGAGCCGACAAGACTACGAGCAGTACGTC.

The table lists this clonotype with many counts. The J gene is TRBJ1-1, the V gene TRBV7-2; D not certain. The V gene's germline CDR1 is SGHTA and CDR2 FQGNSA. V lost 3 bases to trimming and J lost 5 bases, with 10 bases between them. The CDR3 contains 13 residues. The CDR3 loop reads CASSFGPGTEAFF. The CDR3 DNA reads as TGTGCCAGCAGCTTCGGACCGGGGACTGAAGCTTTCTTT.

CDR3 nucleotide sequence: TGTGCCAGCAGAGGACAGGTCCATCAGCCCCAGCATTTT. Its protein product is CASRGQVHQPQHF. The chain has TRBV12-3 or TRBV12-4 and TRBJ1-5; 7 bases fit TRBD1. The CDR3 contains 13 residues. V was clipped by 6 bases and J by 5 bases; unmatched bases: 4.

On this clonotype itself: An end of the junction does not agree with germline; a read error may underlie this. The V gene is TRBV4-2, the J gene TRBJ2-3; 10 bases are a match to TRBD1. Germline V gene lookup returns CDR1 LGHNA and CDR2 YNFKEQ. The CDR3 is 17 residues long. The CDR3 is CASSQEGDRGPTDTQFF. Written as DNA, the CDR3 is TGTGCCAGCAGCCAAGAGGGGGACAGGGGACCCACAGATACGCAGTTTTTT.

This sequence joins TRBV4-1 and TRBJ2-3, with 11 nucleotides matching TRBD2. Germline V gives CDR1 MGHRA, CDR2 YSYEKL. V shed 4 bases and J 1 base; nucleotides not matched to a gene: 7. This CDR3 comprises 17 residues. The CDR3 nucleotides read TGCGCCAGCAGCCCTTCCGGGACTAGCGGCCGCACAGATACGCAGTATTTT. It encodes CASSPSGTSGRTDTQYF.

The chain combines TRBV12-3 or TRBV12-4 with TRBJ1-2, with a possible D match to TRBD1 (5 bases). V shed 11 bases and J shed 7 bases, with 23 bases lying between them. The CDR3 runs to 14 residues. In DNA form, the CDR3 reads TGTGCCGTCCACCCAACCCCGGGGGGTAGTGGCTACACCTTC. It codes for CAVHPTPGGSGYTF.

This clonotype was found a few times. This chain links TRBV15 with TRBJ1-5; D unclear. V lost 1 base and J 3 bases, leaving 1 base between the germline ends. Per the germline V gene, CDR1 is LNHNV and CDR2 is YYDKDF (reference sequence). This CDR3 is built from 12 residues. CDR3 sequence (DNA): TGTGCCACCAGCAGAGCCAATCAGCCCCAGCATTTT. It codes for CATSRANQPQHF.

The sample holds one count of this clonotype. V and J are TRBV7-9 and TRBJ2-5; 9 bases map to TRBD1. Germline assignment: CDR1 SEHNR and CDR2 FQNEAQ (reference sequence). The CDR3 has 15 amino acids. V was pared by 3 bases and J by 5 bases, with 7 bases of the junction left unmatched. The CDR3 reads CASSFRGDRDETQYF. In nucleotides, the CDR3 is TGTGCCAGCAGCTTCCGCGGGGACAGGGATGAGACCCAGTACTTC.

A few counts support this clonotype. The CDR3 sequence: CATSFTGDGYTF. CDR3 DNA sequence: TGCGCCACTTCATTTACAGGGGATGGCTACACCTTC. V is TRBV5-1 and J is TRBJ1-2; TRBD1 matches at 7 bases. Germline CDR1 SGHRS, CDR2 YFSETQ. This CDR3 comprises 12 residues. Unmatched junction bases numbered 8, after V lost 9 bases and J lost 6 bases. Supplemented by reference TRBV5-1 and TRBJ1-2, the full variable domain reads KAGVTQTPRYLIKTRGQQVTLSCSPISGHRSVSWYQQTPGQGLQFLFEYFSETQRNKGNFPGRFSGRQFSNSRSEMNVSTLELGDSALYLCATSFTGDGYTFGSGTRLTVV.